The 25 T cell receptor beta chains reported below all come from one sample, sequenced in a study of graft-versus-host responses after intestinal transplantation. Produced via immunoSEQ multiplex PCR; TCRdb's table is partial and in-frame only. The table shows roughly 89,000 clones, with 75% to 95% occurring only once. No antigen has been assigned to these receptors. The sample consisted of unstimulated CD4+ T cells sorted from spleen or lymph node cells, taken before intestinal transplant. These receptors all come from a human donor who received an intestinal transplant.

In DNA form, the CDR3 reads TGCGCCAGCAGCCGGGACAGGGATTTGGGGGAGCTGTTTTTT. This encodes CASSRDRDLGELFF. The chain joins TRBV10-2 to TRBJ2-2, with TRBD1 identical over 9 bases. The CDR3 is 14 amino acids. Trimming at V came to 6 bases and at J to 8 bases, leaving 7 bases not matched to a gene. Germline V gene sequence: CDR1 WSHSY, CDR2 SAAADI.

This chain connects TRBV7-9 to TRBJ2-5, with a tentative D call TRBD2 (7 bases). Germline V gene sequence: CDR1 SEHNR, CDR2 FQNEAQ (reference sequence). Trimming took 4 bases from V and 10 from J, leaving 22 bases between them. The CDR3 runs 15 residues. This CDR3 is CASSSAGTIKGGQYF. In DNA form, the CDR3 reads TGTGCCAGCAGCTCAGCCGGGACTATAAAAGGGGGCCAGTACTTC.

The chain uses TRBV7-2 and TRBJ1-2; 8 nucleotides line up with TRBD1. Germline CDR1 is SGHTA and CDR2 is FQGNSA. V trimming: 5 bases; J trimming: 3 bases; junction bases outside the gene matches: 11. This CDR3 is built from 16 residues. The DNA of the CDR3 is TGTGCCAGCAGCACCCAGACAGGGGAGGTGTACTATGGCTACACCTTC. Amino acid sequence: CASSTQTGEVYYGYTF.

This sequence joins TRBV6-1 and TRBJ2-7; the match to TRBD1 covers 7 bases. This CDR3 comprises 12 residues. Germline V gene lookup returns CDR1 MNHNS and CDR2 SASEGT. The V and J ends lost 1 base and 12 bases, in that order; junction bases with no gene match: 6. The CDR3 sequence: CASSEVGQKWYF. DNA for the CDR3: TGTGCCAGCAGTGAAGTGGGACAGAAGTGGTACTTC.

J is TRBJ1-6 and V is TRBV6-6; TRBD1 aligns across 10 bases. Germline V gene data show CDR1 as MNHNY and CDR2 as SVGAGI (reference sequence). This CDR3 contains 14 residues. The V segment lost 6 bases and the J segment 10 bases; nucleotides outside the gene matches: 6. CDR3 loop: CASSWDRGGSPLHF. CDR3 in DNA: TGTGCCAGCAGCTGGGACAGGGGAGGGTCACCCCTCCACTTT.

This sequence joins TRBV11-2 and TRBJ2-7; TRBD1 is a possible D gene (8 bases). This CDR3 comprises 15 residues. Germline assignment: CDR1 SGHAT and CDR2 FQNNGV. With 5 bases removed from V and 4 bases from J, the gap between germline ends came to 18 bases. As DNA, the CDR3 is TGTGCCAGCAGCCGATCGACAGGGGAGGGGTACGAGCAGTACTTC. Its protein product is CASSRSTGEGYEQYF.

The chain is built from TRBV4-3 and TRBJ1-2; weak D call: TRBD1 (5 bases). There are 15 residues in the CDR3. Between the trimmed V and J ends, which lost 0 bases and 4 bases, there was a span of 12 bases. Germline V CDR1 and CDR2: LGHNA, YSLEER. The CDR3, as DNA: TGCGCCAGCAGCCAAGATCGACAGTCGAGCTATGGCTACACCTTC. It is translated as CASSQDRQSSYGYTF.

The chain joins TRBV5-1 to TRBJ2-3; 10 nucleotides line up with TRBD1. The V and J ends lost 3 bases and 2 bases, in that order; junction bases with no gene match: 6. This CDR3 is built from 16 residues. CDR1 is SGHRS and CDR2 is YFSETQ in the germline V gene. CDR3 nucleotides: TGCGCCAGCAGCTCAGGGACAGGGGCAAACACAGATACGCAGTATTTT. Protein: CASSSGTGANTDTQYF.

The chain employs TRBV6-1 and TRBJ1-2; possible D gene TRBD1, 5 bases. CDR3 length: 15 amino acids. V lost 5 bases to trimming and J lost 2 bases, with 15 bases between them. CDR1 is MNHNS, CDR2 SASEGT, per germline. The CDR3, as DNA: TGTGCCAGCAGTCCCCGGACACGAATAAACTATGGCTACACCTTC. Its protein is CASSPRTRINYGYTF.

This CDR3 is CAWREGTRGNQPQHF. CDR3 nucleotide sequence: TGTGCCTGGAGGGAGGGAACTCGGGGCAATCAGCCCCAGCATTTT. V and J are TRBV30 and TRBJ1-5; D ambiguous. In germline, CDR1 is GTSNPN, CDR2 SVGIG (reference sequence). Trimming removed 3 bases from V and 2 bases from J, with 14 bases in between. The CDR3 has 15 residues.

The genes are TRBV9 and TRBJ1-1; D is unresolved. CDR1 is SGDLS and CDR2 is YYNGEE in the germline V gene. The length of the CDR3 is 14 residues. The V and J ends lost 3 bases and 0 bases respectively, with 9 bases between them. In DNA, the CDR3 is TGTGCCAGCAGCGCGGTAACTTTGAACACTGAAGCTTTCTTT. It codes for CASSAVTLNTEAFF.

The chain has TRBV5-1 and TRBJ2-7; 12 positions agree with TRBD2. V lost 1 base and J lost 4; bases outside the gene matches: 18. CDR3 length: 20 residues. Germline V gives CDR1 SGHRS, CDR2 YFSETQ. The CDR3 DNA sequence: TGCGCCAGCAGCTTGACCCTCAGGACTAGCGGGGACCTCAATCCTTACGAGCAGTACTTC. It specifies CASSLTLRTSGDLNPYEQYF. The whole variable domain, remainder taken from reference TRBV5-1 and TRBJ2-7, is KAGVTQTPRYLIKTRGQQVTLSCSPISGHRSVSWYQQTPGQGLQFLFEYFSETQRNKGNFPGRFSGRQFSNSRSEMNVSTLELGDSALYLCASSLTLRTSGDLNPYEQYFGPGTRLTVT.

The chain has TRBV4-2 and TRBJ2-3; TRBD2 agrees at 8 bases. The CDR3 is 15 residues long. Germline V gene lookup returns CDR1 LGHNA and CDR2 YNFKEQ. V trimming: 4 bases; J trimming: 3 bases; junction bases outside the gene matches: 6. The CDR3 DNA reads TGTGCCAGCAGCCCGGGGGGGCAGTATACAGATACGCAGTATTTT. This translates into CASSPGGQYTDTQYF.

This clone was seen more than once but under ten times. V is TRBV10-3 and J is TRBJ1-1; D perhaps matches TRBD1 (6 bases). The CDR3 sequence is 13 residues long. Trimming removed 5 bases from V and 6 bases from J, with 13 bases in between. Germline V gene sequence: CDR1 ENHRY, CDR2 SYGVKD. The CDR3 DNA is TGTGCCATCAGTACTACAGGGTCCCCTGAAGCTTTCTTT. Translated: CAISTTGSPEAFF.

This clone occurred once. The V and J genes are TRBV23-1 and TRBJ1-2; TRBD1 is a possible D gene (5 bases). TRBV23-1 carries the ORF label, with uncertain function. This CDR3 comprises 13 residues. The V end was cut by 8 bases, the J end by 9 bases, with 19 bases between. This CDR3 is CASWGSGDRRYTF. For the CDR3, the DNA is TGCGCCAGCTGGGGGTCGGGGGACCGTCGCTACACCTTC.

The chain couples TRBV2 to TRBJ1-2; unclear D gene. This CDR3 is 14 amino acids long. Trimming took 3 bases from V and 1 from J, leaving 9 bases between them. From germline, CDR1 is SNHLY and CDR2 FYNNEI. DNA for the CDR3: TGTGCCAGCAGTGAGAGGAGGTTTAACTATGGCTACACCTTC. It specifies CASSERRFNYGYTF.

This chain connects TRBV5-6 to TRBJ2-2, with D possibly being TRBD1 (6 bases). V gave up 4 bases and J gave up 3 bases, with 10 bases separating them. The CDR3 covers 14 residues. Germline V CDR1 and CDR2: SGHDT, YYEEEE. This CDR3 is CASSGGQHTGELFF. CDR3 DNA: TGTGCCAGCAGCGGAGGACAGCACACCGGGGAGCTGTTTTTT. The full variable domain, its missing parts supplied by reference TRBV5-6 and TRBJ2-2, is DAGVTQSPTHLIKTRGQQVTLRCSPKSGHDTVSWYQQALGQGPQFIFQYYEEEERQRGNFPDRFSGHQFPNYSSELNVNALLLGDSALYLCASSGGQHTGELFFGEGSRLTVL.

The chain uses TRBV11-2 and TRBJ1-1; TRBD1 is a possible D gene (5 bases). The V gene lost 2 bases and the J gene lost 3 bases, with 13 bases spanning the gap. The germline gives CDR1 SGHAT, CDR2 FQNNGV. CDR3 length: 15 residues. In DNA form, the CDR3 reads TGTGCCAGCAGCTTACAGCGGGGCCCCGACACTGAAGCTTTCTTT. Protein product: CASSLQRGPDTEAFF.

Concerning this clone: Different DNA sequences within this sample yield the same CDR3. This chain connects TRBV4-3 to TRBJ1-2; D is unclear. The CDR3 consists of 13 residues. CDR1 and CDR2 from the germline V gene are LGHNA and YSLEER. Trimming left V 1 base short and J 5 bases short, with 8 bases between. CDR3 sequence: CASSQVEAYGYTF. CDR3 bases: TGCGCCAGCAGCCAAGTAGAAGCTTATGGCTACACCTTC.

The V call is TRBV19, the J call TRBJ1-4; D call uncertain. The CDR3 sequence is 12 residues long. The germline V gene has CDR1 LNHDA and CDR2 SQIVND (reference sequence). The germline V and J ends were trimmed by 5 bases and 6 bases, with 7 bases remaining between them. CDR3 sequence reads: CASSLRDEKLFF. The DNA of the CDR3 is TGTGCCAGTAGTCTCCGGGATGAAAAACTGTTTTTT.

V is TRBV19 and J is TRBJ1-2; D perhaps matches TRBD1 (5 bases). This CDR3 contains 15 residues. V lost 4 bases to trimming and J lost 0 bases, with 12 bases between them. CDR1 and CDR2 from the germline V gene are LNHDA and SQIVND (reference sequence). CDR3 sequence (DNA): TGTGCCAGTAGTAGGGCAGGGCGAGCTAACTATGGCTACACCTTC. It codes for CASSRAGRANYGYTF.

The rearrangement joins TRBV6-5 to TRBJ1-1; 9 bases fit TRBD1. Germline V CDR1 and CDR2: MNHEY, SVGAGI. There are 14 residues in the CDR3. V shed 6 bases and J 4 bases; nucleotides not matched to a gene: 6. CDR3 loop: CASRAQGAITEAFF. CDR3 DNA: TGTGCCAGCAGGGCACAGGGGGCAATCACTGAAGCTTTCTTT.

V and J are TRBV9 and TRBJ2-1, with 8 bases that match TRBD2. The CDR3 has 17 amino acids. V was pared by 0 bases and J by 4 bases, with 9 bases of the junction left unmatched. From germline, CDR1 is SGDLS and CDR2 YYNGEE. CDR3 in DNA: TGTGCCAGCAGCGTAGTCGCGGGGGGCCCCTCGTACAATGAGCAGTTCTTC. Amino acid sequence: CASSVVAGGPSYNEQFF.

The rearrangement links TRBV9 to TRBJ2-1; the D is unclear. This CDR3 comprises 15 residues. The V end lost 0 bases, the J end lost 0 bases, and 7 bases lay between the germline ends. CDR1 is SGDLS and CDR2 is YYNGEE in the germline V gene. CDR3 sequence: CASSVDVSSYNEQFF. DNA for the CDR3: TGTGCCAGCAGCGTAGACGTTAGCTCCTACAATGAGCAGTTCTTC.

The V call is TRBV15, the J call TRBJ1-1; D not resolved. Per the germline V gene, CDR1 is LNHNV and CDR2 is YYDKDF (reference sequence). The CDR3 extends over 13 amino acids. Trimming cost V 0 bases and J 7 bases, with 9 bases left between them. The CDR3 DNA is TGTGCCACCAGCAGAGATCCCCCCAGTGAAGCTTTCTTT. This sequence encodes CATSRDPPSEAFF.